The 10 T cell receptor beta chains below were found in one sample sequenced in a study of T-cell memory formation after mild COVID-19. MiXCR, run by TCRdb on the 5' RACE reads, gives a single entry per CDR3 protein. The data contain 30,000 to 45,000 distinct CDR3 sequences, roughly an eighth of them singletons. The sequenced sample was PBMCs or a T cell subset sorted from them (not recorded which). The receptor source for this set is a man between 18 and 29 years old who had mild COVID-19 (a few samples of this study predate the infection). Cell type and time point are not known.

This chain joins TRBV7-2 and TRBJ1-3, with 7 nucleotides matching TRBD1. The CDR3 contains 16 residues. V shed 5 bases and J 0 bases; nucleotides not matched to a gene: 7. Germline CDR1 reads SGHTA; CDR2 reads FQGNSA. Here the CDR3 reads CASSVTGADSGNTIYF. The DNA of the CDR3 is TGTGCCAGCAGCGTAACAGGGGCCGACTCTGGAAACACCATATATTTT.

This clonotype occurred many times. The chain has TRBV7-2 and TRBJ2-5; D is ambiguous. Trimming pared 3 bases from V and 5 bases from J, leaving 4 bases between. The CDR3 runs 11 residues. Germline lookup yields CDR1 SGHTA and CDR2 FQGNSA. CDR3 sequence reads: CASSFWETQYF. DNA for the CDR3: TGTGCCAGCAGCTTCTGGGAGACCCAGTACTTC.

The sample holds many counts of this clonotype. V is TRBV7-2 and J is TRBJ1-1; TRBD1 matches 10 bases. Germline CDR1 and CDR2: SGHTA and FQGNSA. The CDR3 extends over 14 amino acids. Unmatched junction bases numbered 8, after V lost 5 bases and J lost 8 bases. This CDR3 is CASSRRTGGEEAFF. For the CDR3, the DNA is TGTGCCAGCAGCCGGAGGACAGGGGGAGAAGAAGCTTTCTTT.

The CDR3 reads CASSRGTGPTGELFF. The CDR3 DNA reads as TGTGCCAGCAGCCGAGGAACAGGGCCCACCGGGGAGCTGTTTTTT. The chain couples TRBV21-1 to TRBJ2-2; the D call in the table, TRBD1, was not verified against the DNA. TRBV21-1 counts as a pseudogene. This CDR3 contains 15 residues.

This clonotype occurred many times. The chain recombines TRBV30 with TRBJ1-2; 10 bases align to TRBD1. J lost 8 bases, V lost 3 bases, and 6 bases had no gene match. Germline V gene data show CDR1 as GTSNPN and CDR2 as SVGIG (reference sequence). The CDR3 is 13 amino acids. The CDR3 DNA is TGTGCCTGGAGCGCCGGACAGGGGGGAGGCTACACCTTC. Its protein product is CAWSAGQGGGYTF.

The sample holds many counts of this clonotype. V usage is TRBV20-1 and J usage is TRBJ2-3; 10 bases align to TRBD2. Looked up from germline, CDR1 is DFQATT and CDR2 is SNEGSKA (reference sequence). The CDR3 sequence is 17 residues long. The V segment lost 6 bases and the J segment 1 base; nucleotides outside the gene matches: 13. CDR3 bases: TGCAGTGCACGATGGGCTAGCGGGGGTCGACGCACAGATACGCAGTATTTT. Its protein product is CSARWASGGRRTDTQYF.

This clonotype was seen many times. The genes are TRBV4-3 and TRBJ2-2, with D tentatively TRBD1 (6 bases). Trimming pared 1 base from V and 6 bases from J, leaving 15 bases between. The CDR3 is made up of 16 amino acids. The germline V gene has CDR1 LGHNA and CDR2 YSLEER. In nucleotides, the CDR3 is TGCGCCAGCAGCCAAGTAGGTTCGGCAGGGGCCGGGGAGCTGTTTTTT. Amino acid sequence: CASSQVGSAGAGELFF.

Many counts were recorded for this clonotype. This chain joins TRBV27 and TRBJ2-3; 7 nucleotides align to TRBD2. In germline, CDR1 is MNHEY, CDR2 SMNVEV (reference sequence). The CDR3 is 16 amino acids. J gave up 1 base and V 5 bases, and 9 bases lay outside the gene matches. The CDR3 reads CASSPPGLAGTDTQYF. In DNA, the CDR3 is TGTGCCAGCAGTCCCCCCGGGCTAGCGGGCACAGATACGCAGTATTTT.

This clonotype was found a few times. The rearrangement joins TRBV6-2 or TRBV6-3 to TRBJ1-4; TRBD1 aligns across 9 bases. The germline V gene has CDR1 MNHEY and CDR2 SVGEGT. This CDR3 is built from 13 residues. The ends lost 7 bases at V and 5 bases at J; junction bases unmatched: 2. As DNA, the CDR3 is TGTGCCAGCACGGGACAGGGAAATGAAAAACTGTTTTTT. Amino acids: CASTGQGNEKLFF.

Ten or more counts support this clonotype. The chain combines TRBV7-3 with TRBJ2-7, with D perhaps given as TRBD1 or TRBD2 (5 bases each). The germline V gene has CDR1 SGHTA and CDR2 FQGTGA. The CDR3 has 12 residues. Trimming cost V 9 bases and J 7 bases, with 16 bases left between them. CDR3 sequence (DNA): TGTGCCAGTCCGGTCTGTGGGACGGAGCAGTACGTC. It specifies CASPVCGTEQYV.